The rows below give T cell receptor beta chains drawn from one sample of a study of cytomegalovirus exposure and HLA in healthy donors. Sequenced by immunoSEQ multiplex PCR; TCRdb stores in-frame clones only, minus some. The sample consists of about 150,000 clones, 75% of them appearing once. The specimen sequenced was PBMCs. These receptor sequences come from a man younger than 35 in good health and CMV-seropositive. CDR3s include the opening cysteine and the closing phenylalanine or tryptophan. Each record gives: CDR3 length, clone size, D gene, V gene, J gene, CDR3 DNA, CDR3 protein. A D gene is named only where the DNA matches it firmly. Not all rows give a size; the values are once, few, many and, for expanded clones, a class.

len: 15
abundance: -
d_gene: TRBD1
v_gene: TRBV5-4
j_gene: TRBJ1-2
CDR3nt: TGTGCCAGCAGCCCTGGGGGGACAGGGGACTATGGCTACACCTTC
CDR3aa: CASSPGGTGDYGYTF

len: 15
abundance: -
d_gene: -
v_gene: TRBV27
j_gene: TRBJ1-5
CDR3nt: TGTGCCAGCAGTTTATTTTTAGGGGGCAATCAGCCCCAGCATTTT
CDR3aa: CASSLFLGGNQPQHF

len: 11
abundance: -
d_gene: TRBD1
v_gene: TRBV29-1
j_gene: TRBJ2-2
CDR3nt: TGCAGCGTACAGGGGGACAGGGAGCTGTTTTTT
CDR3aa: CSVQGDRELFF

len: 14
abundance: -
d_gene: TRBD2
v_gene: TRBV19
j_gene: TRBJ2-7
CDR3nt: TGTGCCAGTAGCACCCGGACTAGCAATTCCGAGCAGTACTTC
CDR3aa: CASSTRTSNSEQYF

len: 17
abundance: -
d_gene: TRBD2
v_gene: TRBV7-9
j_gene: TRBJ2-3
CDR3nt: TGTGCCAGCAGCTATACAAAGACTAGCGGGAGTTCAGATACGCAGTATTTT
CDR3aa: CASSYTKTSGSSDTQYF

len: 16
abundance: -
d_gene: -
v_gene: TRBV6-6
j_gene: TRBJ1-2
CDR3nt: TGTGCCAGCAGTTACTCAGGACAGACCCTACGCTATGGCTACACCTTC
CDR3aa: CASSYSGQTLRYGYTF

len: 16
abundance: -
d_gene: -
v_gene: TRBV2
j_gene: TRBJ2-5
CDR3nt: TGTGCCAGCAGTGATCGTTTAGGCGCGGCTGGAGAGACCCAGTACTTC
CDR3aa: CASSDRLGAAGETQYF

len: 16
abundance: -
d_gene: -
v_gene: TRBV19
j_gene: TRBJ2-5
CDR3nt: TGTGCCAGTAGTATTCAACGGACTGTGGTACAAGAGACCCAGTACTTC
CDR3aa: CASSIQRTVVQETQYF

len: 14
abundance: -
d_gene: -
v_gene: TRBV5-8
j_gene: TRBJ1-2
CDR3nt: TGTGCCAGCAGCTTGGTCCAGTTTAACTATGGCTACACCTTC
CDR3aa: CASSLVQFNYGYTF

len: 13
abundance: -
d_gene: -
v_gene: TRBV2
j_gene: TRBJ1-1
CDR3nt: TGTGCCAGCAAAATGACAGAGAACACTGAAGCTTTCTTT
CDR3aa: CASKMTENTEAFF

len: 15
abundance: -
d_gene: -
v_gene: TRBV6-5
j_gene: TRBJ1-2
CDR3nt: TGTGCCAGCCGCCCATATCAGGGGTTTAACTATGGCTACACCTTC
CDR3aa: CASRPYQGFNYGYTF

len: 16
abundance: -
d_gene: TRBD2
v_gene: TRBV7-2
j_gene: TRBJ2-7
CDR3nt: TGTGCCAGCAGCTTAGAGGCTGGTAGCGGGAGCTACGAGCAGTACTTC
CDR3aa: CASSLEAGSGSYEQYF

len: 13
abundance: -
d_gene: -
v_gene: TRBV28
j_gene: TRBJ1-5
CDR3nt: TGTGCCAGCAGGTTACAGGGTTATCAGCCCCAGCATTTT
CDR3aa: CASRLQGYQPQHF

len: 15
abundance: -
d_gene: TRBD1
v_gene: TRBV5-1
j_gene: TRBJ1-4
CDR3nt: TGCGCCAGCAGCCGGGACAGGGTCATCGGTGAAAAACTGTTTTTT
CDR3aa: CASSRDRVIGEKLFF

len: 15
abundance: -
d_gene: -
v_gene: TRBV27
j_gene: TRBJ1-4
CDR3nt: TGTGCCAGCAGTTCCCGCCGGGATGGATGGGAAAAACTGTTTTTT
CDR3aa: CASSSRRDGWEKLFF

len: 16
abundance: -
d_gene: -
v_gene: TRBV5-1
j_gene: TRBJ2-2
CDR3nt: TGCGCCAGCAGCCTCGGACTCGTCGCGAACACCGGGGAGCTGTTTTTT
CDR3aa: CASSLGLVANTGELFF

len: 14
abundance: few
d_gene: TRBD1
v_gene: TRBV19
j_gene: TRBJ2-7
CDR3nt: TGTGCCAGTAGTCTCCGACAGGGGGTAAACGAGCAGTACTTC
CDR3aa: CASSLRQGVNEQYF

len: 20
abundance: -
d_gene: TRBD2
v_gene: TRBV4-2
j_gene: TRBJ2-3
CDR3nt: TGTGCCAGCAGCGAAGGGGACTCGATTCTAGCGGGTCGTACCACAGATACGCAGTATTTT
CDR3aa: CASSEGDSILAGRTTDTQYF

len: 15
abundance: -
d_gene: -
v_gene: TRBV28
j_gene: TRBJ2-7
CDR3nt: TGTGCCAGCAGTTTATTCCGGCAGGGCGCCTACGAGCAGTACTTC
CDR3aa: CASSLFRQGAYEQYF

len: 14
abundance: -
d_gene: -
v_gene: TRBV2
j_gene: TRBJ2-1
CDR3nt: TGTGCCAGCAGTGTGGGCGAAACCCCACTTACAAGGTTCTTC
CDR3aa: CASSVGETPLTRFF

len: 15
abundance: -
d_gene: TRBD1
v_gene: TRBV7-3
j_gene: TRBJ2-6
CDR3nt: TGTGCCAGCAGCTCGACAGGGTTGGGAACCAACGTCCTGACTTTC
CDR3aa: CASSSTGLGTNVLTF

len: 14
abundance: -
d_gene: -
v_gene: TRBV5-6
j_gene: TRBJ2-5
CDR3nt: TGTGCCAGCAGCGCGCCGCAGGGCCGAGAGACCCAGTACTTC
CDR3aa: CASSAPQGRETQYF

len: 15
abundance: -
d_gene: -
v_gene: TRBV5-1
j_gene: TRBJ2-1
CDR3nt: TGCGCCAGCAGCATAGGAGTCGGCCTAATCGGTGAGCAGTTCTTC
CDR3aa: CASSIGVGLIGEQFF

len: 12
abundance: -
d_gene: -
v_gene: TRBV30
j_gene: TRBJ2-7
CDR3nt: TGTGCCTGGATGAACAGTCCCTACGAGCAGTACTTC
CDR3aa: CAWMNSPYEQYF

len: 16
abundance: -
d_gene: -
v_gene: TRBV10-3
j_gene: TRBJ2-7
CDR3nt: TGTGCCATCAGTGACGCCAGGGGCCAGGGTCTCTACGAGCAGTACTTC
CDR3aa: CAISDARGQGLYEQYF

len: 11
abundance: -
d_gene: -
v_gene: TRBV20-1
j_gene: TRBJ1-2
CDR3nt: TGCAGTGCTAGATGGCAGGGGATTTACACCTTC
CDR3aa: CSARWQGIYTF

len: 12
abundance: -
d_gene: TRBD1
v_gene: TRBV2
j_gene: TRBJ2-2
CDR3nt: TGTGCCAGCCGACAGGGGGCCGGGGAGCTGTTTTTT
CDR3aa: CASRQGAGELFF

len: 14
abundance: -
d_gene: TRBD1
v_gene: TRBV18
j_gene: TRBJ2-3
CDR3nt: TGTGCCAGCTCACCGGGACAGGAGACAGATACGCAGTATTTT
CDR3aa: CASSPGQETDTQYF

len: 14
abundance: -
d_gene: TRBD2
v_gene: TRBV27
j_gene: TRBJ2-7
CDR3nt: TGTGCCAGCAGTTCCCTGGGACTAGCGGCAGAGCAGTACTTC
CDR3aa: CASSSLGLAAEQYF

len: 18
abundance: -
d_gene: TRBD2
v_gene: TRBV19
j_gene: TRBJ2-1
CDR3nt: TGTGCCAGTAGTCACCCAGGACTAGCGGGAGTAGACTACAATGAGCAGTTCTTC
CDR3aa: CASSHPGLAGVDYNEQFF

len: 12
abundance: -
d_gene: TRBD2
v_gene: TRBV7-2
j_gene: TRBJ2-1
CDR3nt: TGTGCCAGCAGGTTCGGGGGGGTGGAGCAGTTCTTC
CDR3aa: CASRFGGVEQFF

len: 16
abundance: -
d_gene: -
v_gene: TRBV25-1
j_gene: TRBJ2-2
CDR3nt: TGTGCCCGCAGTGAATCGAAGGGGGGGGACACCGGGGAGCTGTTTTTT
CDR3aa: CARSESKGGDTGELFF

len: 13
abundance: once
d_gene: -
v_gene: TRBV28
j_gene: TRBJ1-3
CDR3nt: TGTGCCAGCAGTACAGGGCCTGGAAACACCATATATTTT
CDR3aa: CASSTGPGNTIYF

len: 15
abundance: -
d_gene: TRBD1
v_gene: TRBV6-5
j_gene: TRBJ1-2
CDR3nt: TGTGCCAGCAGTTATTTGGGACAGACTAACTATGGCTACACCTTC
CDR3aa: CASSYLGQTNYGYTF

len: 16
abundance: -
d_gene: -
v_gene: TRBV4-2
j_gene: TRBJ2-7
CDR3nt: TGTGCCAGCAGCCAAGAGGGTTCGCTAGCGATCTACGAGCAGTACTTC
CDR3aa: CASSQEGSLAIYEQYF

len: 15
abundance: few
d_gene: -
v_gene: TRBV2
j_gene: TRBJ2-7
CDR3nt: TGTGCCAAAAAACCAGGCGGGAAAATGCCTGGCGAGCAGTACTTC
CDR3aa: CAKKPGGKMPGEQYF

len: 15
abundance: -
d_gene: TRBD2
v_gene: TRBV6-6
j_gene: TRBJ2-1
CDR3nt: TGTGCCAGCAGTTACTCCGCGGGAGGGAACAATGAGCAGTTCTTC
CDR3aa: CASSYSAGGNNEQFF

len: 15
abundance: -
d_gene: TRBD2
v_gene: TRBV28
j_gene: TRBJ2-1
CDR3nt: TGTGCCAGCAGCCCGAGCGGGAGCTCCTACAATGAGCAGTTCTTC
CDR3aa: CASSPSGSSYNEQFF

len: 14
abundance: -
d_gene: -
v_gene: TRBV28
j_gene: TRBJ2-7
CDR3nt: TGTGCCAGCAGTTTGGGGACATTCTCCTACGAGCAGTACTTC
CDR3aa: CASSLGTFSYEQYF

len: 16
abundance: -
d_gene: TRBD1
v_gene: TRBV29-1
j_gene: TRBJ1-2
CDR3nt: TGCAGCGTGGATTCCGGGACAGGGCTTCTTAACTATGGCTACACCTTC
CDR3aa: CSVDSGTGLLNYGYTF

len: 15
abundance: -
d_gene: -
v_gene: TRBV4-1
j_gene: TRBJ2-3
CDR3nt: TGCGCCAGCAGCCAAGGACGGGAAAGCACAGATACGCAGTATTTT
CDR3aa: CASSQGRESTDTQYF

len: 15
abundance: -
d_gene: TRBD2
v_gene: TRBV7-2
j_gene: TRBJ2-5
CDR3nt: TGTGCCAGCAGCTTCTCGGCGGGAGTGAGGGAGACCCAGTACTTC
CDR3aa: CASSFSAGVRETQYF

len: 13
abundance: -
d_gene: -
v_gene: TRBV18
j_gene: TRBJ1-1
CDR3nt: TGTGCCAGCTCATTATCACCCGGGACTGAAGCTTTCTTT
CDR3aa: CASSLSPGTEAFF

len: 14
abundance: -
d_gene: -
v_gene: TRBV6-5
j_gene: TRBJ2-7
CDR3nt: TGTGCCAGCAGTCGCACGGTTCCTTTGTCCGAGCAGTACTTC
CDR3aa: CASSRTVPLSEQYF

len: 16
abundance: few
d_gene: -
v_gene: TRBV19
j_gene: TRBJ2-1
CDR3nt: TGTGCCAGTAGTATCCTCAGCGGTAGCTCCTACAATGAGCAGTTCTTC
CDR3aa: CASSILSGSSYNEQFF

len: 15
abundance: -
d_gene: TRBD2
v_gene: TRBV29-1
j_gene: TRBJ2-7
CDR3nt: TGCAGCGTGCTGGGGACTAGCGGGACCGGTTACGAGCAGTACTTC
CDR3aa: CSVLGTSGTGYEQYF

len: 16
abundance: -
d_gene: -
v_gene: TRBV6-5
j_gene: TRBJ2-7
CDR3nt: TGTGCCAGCAGTTACTCGAATAACGCCGGTTCCTACGAGCAGTACTTC
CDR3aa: CASSYSNNAGSYEQYF

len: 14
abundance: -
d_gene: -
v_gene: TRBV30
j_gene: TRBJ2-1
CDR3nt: TGTGCCTGCTCGCCCCCGGGAAGGTATAATGAGCAGTTCTTC
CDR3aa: CACSPPGRYNEQFF

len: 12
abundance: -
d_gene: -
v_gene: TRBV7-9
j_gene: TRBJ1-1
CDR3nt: TGTGCCAGCCGCTCCTTCAACACTGAAGCTTTCTTT
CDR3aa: CASRSFNTEAFF

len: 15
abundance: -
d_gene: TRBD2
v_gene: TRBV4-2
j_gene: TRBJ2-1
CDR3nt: TGTGCCAGCAGCCAGTGGGGGACAGCGGGGGGTGAGCAGTTCTTC
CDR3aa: CASSQWGTAGGEQFF

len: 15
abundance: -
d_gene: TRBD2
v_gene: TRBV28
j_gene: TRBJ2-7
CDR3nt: TGTGCCAGCAGTTCCGGACTAGCGGGACCCTACGAGCAGTACTTC
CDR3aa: CASSSGLAGPYEQYF

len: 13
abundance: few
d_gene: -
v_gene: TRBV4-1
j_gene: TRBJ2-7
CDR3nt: TGCGCCAGCAGCCAAGAGGGGCGGCACGAGCAGTACTTC
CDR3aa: CASSQEGRHEQYF

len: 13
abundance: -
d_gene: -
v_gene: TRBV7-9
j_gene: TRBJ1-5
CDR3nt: TGTGCCAGCAGCTTCACGGGCAATCAGCCCCAGCATTTT
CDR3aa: CASSFTGNQPQHF

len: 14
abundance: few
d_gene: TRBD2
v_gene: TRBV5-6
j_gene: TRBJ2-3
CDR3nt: TGTGCCAGCAGCCTGGGACTAGGTACAGATACGCAGTATTTT
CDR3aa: CASSLGLGTDTQYF

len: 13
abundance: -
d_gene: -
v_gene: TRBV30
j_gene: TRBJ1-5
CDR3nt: TGTGCCTGGAATGAGGTTTACAATCAGCCCCAGCATTTT
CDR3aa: CAWNEVYNQPQHF